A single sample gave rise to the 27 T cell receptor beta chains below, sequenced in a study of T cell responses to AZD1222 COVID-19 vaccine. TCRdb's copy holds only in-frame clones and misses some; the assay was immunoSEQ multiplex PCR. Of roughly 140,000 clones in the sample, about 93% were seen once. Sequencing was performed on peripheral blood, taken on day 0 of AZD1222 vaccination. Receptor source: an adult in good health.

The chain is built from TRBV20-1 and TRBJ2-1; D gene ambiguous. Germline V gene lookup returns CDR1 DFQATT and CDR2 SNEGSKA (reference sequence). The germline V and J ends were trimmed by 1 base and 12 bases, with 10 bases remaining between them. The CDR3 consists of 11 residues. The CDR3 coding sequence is TGCAGTGCTAGAGGGCACCTGGGGCAGTTCTTC. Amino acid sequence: CSARGHLGQFF.

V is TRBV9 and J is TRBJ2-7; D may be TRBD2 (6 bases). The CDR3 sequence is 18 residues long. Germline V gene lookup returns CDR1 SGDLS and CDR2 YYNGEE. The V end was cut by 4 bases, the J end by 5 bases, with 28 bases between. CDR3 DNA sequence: TGTGCCAGCAGCTCTCTCCCCTGGCGGGAAGACCCTCCCAACGAGCAGTACTTC. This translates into CASSSLPWREDPPNEQYF.

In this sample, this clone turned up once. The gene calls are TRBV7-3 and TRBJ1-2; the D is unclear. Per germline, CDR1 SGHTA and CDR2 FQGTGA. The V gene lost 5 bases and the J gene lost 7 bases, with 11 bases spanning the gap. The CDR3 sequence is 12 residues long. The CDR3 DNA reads TGTGCCAGCAGCGACGGGAACGCTGGCTACACCTTC. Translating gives CASSDGNAGYTF.

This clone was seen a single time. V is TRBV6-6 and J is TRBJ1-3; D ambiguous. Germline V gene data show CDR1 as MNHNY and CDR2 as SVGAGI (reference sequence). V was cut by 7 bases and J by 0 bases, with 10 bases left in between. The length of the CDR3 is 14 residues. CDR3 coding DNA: TGTGCCAGCATCAGAGGCCTCTCTGGAAACACCATATATTTT. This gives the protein CASIRGLSGNTIYF.

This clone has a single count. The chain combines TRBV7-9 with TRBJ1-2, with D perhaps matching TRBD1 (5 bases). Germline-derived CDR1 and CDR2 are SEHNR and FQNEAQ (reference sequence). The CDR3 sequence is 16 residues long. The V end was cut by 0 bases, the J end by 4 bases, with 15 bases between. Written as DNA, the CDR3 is TGTGCCAGCAGCTTAGCGTTGGGCAGGGAGGGCTATGGCTACACCTTC. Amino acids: CASSLALGREGYGYTF.

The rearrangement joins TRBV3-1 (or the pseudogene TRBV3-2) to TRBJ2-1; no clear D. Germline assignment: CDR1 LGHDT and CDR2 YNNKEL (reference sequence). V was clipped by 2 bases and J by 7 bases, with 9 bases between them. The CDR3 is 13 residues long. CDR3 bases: TGTGCCAGCAGCCAACCTTCTATAAATGAGCAGTTCTTC. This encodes CASSQPSINEQFF.

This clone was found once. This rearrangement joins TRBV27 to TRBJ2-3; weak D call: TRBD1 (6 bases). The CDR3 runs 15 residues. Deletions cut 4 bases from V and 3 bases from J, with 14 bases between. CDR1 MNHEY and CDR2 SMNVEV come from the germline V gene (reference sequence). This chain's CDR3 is CASSSQGIGTDTQYF. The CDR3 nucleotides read TGTGCCAGCAGTTCCCAGGGGATCGGAACAGATACGCAGTATTTT.

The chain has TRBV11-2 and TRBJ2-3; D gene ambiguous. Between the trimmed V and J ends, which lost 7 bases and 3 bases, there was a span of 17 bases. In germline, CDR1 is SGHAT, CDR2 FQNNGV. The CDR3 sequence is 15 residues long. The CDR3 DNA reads TGTGCCAGCACCCCCGAGGCCCCTTATACAGATACGCAGTATTTT. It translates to CASTPEAPYTDTQYF.

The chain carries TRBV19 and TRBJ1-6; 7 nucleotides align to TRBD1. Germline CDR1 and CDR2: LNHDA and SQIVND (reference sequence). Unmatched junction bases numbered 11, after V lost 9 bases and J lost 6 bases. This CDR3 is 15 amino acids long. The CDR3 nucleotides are TGTGCCAGCCGCGCACCTACAGGGGCTAATTCACCCCTCCACTTT. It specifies CASRAPTGANSPLHF.

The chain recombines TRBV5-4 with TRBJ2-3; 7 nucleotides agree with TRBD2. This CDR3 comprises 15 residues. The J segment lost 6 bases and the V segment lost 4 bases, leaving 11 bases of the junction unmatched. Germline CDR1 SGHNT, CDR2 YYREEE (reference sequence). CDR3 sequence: CASSRQAGSVDTQYF. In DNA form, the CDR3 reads TGTGCCAGCAGCCGTCAAGCGGGATCTGTGGATACGCAGTATTTT. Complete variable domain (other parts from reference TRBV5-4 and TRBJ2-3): ETGVTQSPTHLIKTRGQQVTLRCSSQSGHNTVSWYQQALGQGPQFIFQYYREEENGRGNFPPRFSGLQFPNYSSELNVNALELDDSALYLCASSRQAGSVDTQYFGPGTRLTVL.

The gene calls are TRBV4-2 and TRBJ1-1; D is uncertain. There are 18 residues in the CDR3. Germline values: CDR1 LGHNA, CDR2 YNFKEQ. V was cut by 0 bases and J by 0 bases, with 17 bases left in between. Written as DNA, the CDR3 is TGTGCCAGCAGCCAAGAAGTGGGAGCCTACCAAATGAACACTGAAGCTTTCTTT. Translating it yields CASSQEVGAYQMNTEAFF.

CDR3 DNA: TGTGCCAGCAGCTTAGAACCGGGACGGCCCGGCGAGCAGTACTTC. Encoded protein: CASSLEPGRPGEQYF. The chain is built from TRBV11-3 and TRBJ2-7, with D possibly called TRBD1 or TRBD2 (5 bases each). Germline V lookup: CDR1 SGHNT, CDR2 YENEEA. The CDR3 length is 15 residues. V lost 0 bases and J lost 6, with 15 bases in between.

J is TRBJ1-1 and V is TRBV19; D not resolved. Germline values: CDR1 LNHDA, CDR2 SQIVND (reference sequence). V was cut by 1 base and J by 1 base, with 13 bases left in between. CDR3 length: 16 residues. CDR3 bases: TGTGCCAGTAGTATAGGGCGTGAGACGACGAACACTGAAGCTTTCTTT. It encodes CASSIGRETTNTEAFF.

DNA for the CDR3: TGTGCCAGCAGCCAATCGGGGCCTGAGCAGTTCTTC. Translating gives CASSQSGPEQFF. The V and J genes are TRBV16 and TRBJ2-1; D might be TRBD1 (5 bases). CDR1 is KGHSY and CDR2 is FQNENV in the germline V gene. This CDR3 contains 12 residues. Trimming removed 0 bases from V and 9 bases from J, with 6 bases in between.

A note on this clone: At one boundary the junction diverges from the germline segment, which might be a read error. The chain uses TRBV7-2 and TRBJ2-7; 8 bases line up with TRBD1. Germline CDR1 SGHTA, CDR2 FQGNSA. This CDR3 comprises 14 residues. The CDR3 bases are TGTGCCAGCGGCTTTAGACAGGGGAACAACGAGCAGTACTTC. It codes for CASGFRQGNNEQYF.

The CDR3 is CATSDFSGEQYF. Here the CDR3 DNA reads TGTGCCACCAGTGATTTCTCCGGGGAGCAGTACTTC. The chain combines TRBV24-1 with TRBJ2-7; D unclear. V was shortened by 1 base and J by 7 bases, with 7 bases between the two germline ends. The CDR3 loop spans 12 amino acids. In germline, CDR1 is KGHDR, CDR2 SFDVKD.

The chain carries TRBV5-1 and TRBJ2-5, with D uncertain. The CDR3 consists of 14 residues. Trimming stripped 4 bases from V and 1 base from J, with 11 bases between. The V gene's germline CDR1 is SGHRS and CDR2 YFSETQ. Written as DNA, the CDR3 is TGCGCCAGCAGCCCTCAGACTCCCCAAGAGACCCAGTACTTC. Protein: CASSPQTPQETQYF.

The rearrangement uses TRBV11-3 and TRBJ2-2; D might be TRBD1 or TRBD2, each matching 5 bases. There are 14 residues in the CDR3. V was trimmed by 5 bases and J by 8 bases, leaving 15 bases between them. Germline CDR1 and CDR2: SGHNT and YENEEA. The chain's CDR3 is CASSPRAGAGELFF. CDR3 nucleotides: TGTGCCAGCAGCCCGAGGGCCGGGGCGGGGGAGCTGTTTTTT.

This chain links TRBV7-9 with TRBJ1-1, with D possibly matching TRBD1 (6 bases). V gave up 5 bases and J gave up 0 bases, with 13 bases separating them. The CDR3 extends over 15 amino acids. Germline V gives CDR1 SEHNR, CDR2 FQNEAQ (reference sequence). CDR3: CASSPWTAMNTEAFF. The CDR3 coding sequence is TGTGCCAGCAGCCCGTGGACAGCCATGAACACTGAAGCTTTCTTT. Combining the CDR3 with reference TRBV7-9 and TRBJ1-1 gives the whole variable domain DTGVSQNPRHKITKRGQNVTFRCDPISEHNRLYWYRQTLGQGPEFLTYFQNEAQLEKSRLLSDRFSAERPKGSFSTLEIQRTEQGDSAMYLCASSPWTAMNTEAFFGQGTRLTVV.

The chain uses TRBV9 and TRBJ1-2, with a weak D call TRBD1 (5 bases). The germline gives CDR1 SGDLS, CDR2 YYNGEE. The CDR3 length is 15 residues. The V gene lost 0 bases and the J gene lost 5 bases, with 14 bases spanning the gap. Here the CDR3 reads CASSVAAQGGYGYTF. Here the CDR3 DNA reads TGTGCCAGCAGCGTAGCCGCGCAGGGAGGTTATGGCTACACCTTC.

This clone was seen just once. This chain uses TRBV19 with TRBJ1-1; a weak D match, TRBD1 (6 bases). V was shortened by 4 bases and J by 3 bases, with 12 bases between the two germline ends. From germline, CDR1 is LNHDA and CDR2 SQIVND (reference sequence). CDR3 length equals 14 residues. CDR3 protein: CASSKQGPYTEAFF. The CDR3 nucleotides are TGTGCCAGTAGTAAACAGGGTCCCTACACTGAAGCTTTCTTT.

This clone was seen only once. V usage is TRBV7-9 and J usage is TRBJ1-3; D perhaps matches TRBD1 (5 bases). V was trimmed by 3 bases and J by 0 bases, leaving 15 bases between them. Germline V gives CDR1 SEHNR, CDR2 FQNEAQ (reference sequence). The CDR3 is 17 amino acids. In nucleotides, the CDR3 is TGTGCCAGCAGCTTCTATGGGGGGGTCTCCTCTGGAAACACCATATATTTT. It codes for CASSFYGGVSSGNTIYF.

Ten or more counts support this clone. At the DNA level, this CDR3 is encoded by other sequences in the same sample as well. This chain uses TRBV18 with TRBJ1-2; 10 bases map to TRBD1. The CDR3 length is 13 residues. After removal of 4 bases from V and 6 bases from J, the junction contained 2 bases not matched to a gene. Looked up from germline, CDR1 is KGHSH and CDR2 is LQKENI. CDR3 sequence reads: CASSLGTGDGYTF. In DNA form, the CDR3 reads TGTGCCAGCTCACTCGGGACAGGGGATGGCTACACCTTC.

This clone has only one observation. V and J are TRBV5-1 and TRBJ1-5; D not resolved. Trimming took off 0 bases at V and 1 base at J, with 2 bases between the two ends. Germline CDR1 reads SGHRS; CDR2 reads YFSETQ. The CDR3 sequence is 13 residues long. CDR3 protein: CASSLDSNQPQHF. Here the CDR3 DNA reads TGCGCCAGCAGCTTGGACAGCAATCAGCCCCAGCATTTT. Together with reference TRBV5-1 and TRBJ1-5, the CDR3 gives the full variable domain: KAGVTQTPRYLIKTRGQQVTLSCSPISGHRSVSWYQQTPGQGLQFLFEYFSETQRNKGNFPGRFSGRQFSNSRSEMNVSTLELGDSALYLCASSLDSNQPQHFGDGTRLSIL.

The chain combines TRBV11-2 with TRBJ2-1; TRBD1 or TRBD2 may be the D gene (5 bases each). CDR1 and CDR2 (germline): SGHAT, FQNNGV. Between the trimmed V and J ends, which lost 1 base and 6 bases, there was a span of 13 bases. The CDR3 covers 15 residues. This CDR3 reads CASSLVGVRGNEQFF. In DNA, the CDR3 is TGTGCCAGCAGCTTAGTGGGGGTTCGCGGCAATGAGCAGTTCTTC.

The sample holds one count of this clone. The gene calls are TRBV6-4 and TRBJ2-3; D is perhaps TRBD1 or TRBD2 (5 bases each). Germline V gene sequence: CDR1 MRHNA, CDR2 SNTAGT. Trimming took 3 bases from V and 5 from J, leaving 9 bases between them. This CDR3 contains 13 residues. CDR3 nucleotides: TGTGCCAGCAGTGAGGCGAGGGGAGATACGCAGTATTTT. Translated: CASSEARGDTQYF.

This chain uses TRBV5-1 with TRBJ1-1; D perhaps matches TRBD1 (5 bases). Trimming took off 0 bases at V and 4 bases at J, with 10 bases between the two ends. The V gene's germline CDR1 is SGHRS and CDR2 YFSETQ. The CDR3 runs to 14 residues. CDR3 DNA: TGCGCCAGCAGCTTGGTGGAGGGGACCACTGAAGCTTTCTTT. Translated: CASSLVEGTTEAFF.